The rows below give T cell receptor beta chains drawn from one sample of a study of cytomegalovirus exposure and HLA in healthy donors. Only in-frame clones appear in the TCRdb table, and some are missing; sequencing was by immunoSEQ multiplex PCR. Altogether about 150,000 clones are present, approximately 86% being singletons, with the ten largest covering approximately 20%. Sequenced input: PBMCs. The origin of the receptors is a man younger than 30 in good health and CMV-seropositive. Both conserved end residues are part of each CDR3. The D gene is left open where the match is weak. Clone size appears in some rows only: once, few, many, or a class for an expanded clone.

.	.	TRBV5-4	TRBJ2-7	TGTGCCAGCAGCTTGCCCGCGGCAGCATCCTACGAGCAGTACTTC	CASSLPAAASYEQYF
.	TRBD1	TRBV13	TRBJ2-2	TGTGCCAGCAGCCCAGGGGGCGTAGGGACCGGGGAGCTGTTTTTT	CASSPGGVGTGELFF
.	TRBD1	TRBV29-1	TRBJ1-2	TGCAGCGTCGGGCAACCAGACAGGGGAGAGGGCTACACCTTC	CSVGQPDRGEGYTF
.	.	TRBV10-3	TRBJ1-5	TGTGCCATCAGTCGACAGTTGCGTCAGCCCCAGCATTTT	CAISRQLRQPQHF
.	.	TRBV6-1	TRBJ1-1	TGTGCCAGCAGCGGCCCTATTGGGGGGGACACTGAAGCTTTCTTT	CASSGPIGGDTEAFF
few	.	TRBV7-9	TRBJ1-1	TGTGCCAGCAGCTTAGTAGACACTGAAGCTTTCTTT	CASSLVDTEAFF
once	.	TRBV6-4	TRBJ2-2	TGTGCCAGCAGTGACGGGGAGTCAGGGGCCACCGGGGAGCTGTTTTTT	CASSDGESGATGELFF
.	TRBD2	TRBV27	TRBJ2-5	TGTGCCAGCAGGGTAGCGGGAGGGGAGACCCAGTACTTC	CASRVAGGETQYF
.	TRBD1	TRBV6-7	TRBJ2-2	TGTGCCAGCAGTTATTCCCTCTGGGCGGGACAGGGGTCCACCGGGGAGCTGTTTTTT	CASSYSLWAGQGSTGELFF
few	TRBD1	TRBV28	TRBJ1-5	TGTGCCAGCAGTCCCAATGGCAGGGGGGTTTTGGGCAATCAGCCCCAGCATTTT	CASSPNGRGVLGNQPQHF
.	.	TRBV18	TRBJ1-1	TGTGCCAGCTCACCTCAAAAGGACAGCGATTATGAAGCTTTCTTT	CASSPQKDSDYEAFF
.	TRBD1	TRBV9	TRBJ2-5	TGTGCCAGCAGCCCCCATTCCGACAGGGGAGGCCAGTACTTC	CASSPHSDRGGQYF
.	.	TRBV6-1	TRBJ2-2	TGTGCCAGCAGTGACTACACCGGGGAGCTGTTTTTT	CASSDYTGELFF
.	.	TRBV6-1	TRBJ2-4	TGTGCCAGCAGTAACCCAGGGGCCAAAAACATTCAGTACTTC	CASSNPGAKNIQYF
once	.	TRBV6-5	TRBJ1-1	TGTGCCAGCAGTTACTCAAGGGCGGGGGGAGCTTTCTTT	CASSYSRAGGAFF
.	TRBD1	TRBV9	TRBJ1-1	TGTGCCAGCAGCCCTAGGACAGGGCGGACTGAAGCTTTCTTT	CASSPRTGRTEAFF
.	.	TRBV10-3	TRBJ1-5	TGTGCCATCAGTGAGTCGGGGACAAAAAACCAGCATTTT	CAISESGTKNQHF
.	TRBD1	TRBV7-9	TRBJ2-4	TGTGCCAGCAGCTTAGCGGGACAGGGATTGGAAAACATTCAGTACTTC	CASSLAGQGLENIQYF
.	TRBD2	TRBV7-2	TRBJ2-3	TGTGCCAGCAGCTTAGGGCCTAGCGGGCTCAGCACAGATACGCAGTATTTT	CASSLGPSGLSTDTQYF
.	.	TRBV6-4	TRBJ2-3	TGTGCCAGCAGTGAAAACGGGGGCACAGATACGCAGTATTTT	CASSENGGTDTQYF
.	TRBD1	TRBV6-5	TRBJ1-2	TGTGCCAGCACCGAGCCGGACAGGGACACAGGCTACACCTTC	CASTEPDRDTGYTF
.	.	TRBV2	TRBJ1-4	TGTGCCAGCAGTGATAATAGTGAAAAACTGTTTTTT	CASSDNSEKLFF
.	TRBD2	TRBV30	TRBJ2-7	TGTGCCTGGAGTCTAACCTTATCGGGACTAGCGGCCTTC	CAWSLTLSGLAAF
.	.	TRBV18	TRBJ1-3	TGTGCCAGCTCACGAGTCGCGGGTGATGGAAACACCATATATTTT	CASSRVAGDGNTIYF
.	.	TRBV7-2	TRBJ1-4	TGTGCCAGCAGCTTACAGGCAGGGATAAATGAAAAACTGTTTTTT	CASSLQAGINEKLFF
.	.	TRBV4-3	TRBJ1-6	TGCGCCAGCGGCCTCGTTAGCTCCTATAATTCACCCCTCCACTTT	CASGLVSSYNSPLHF
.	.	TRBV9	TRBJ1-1	TGTGCCAGCAGCGTCATAGACACTGAAGCTTTCTTT	CASSVIDTEAFF
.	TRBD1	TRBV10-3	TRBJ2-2	TGTGCCATCAGTGAGTCGACAGGGTTAGGCTCCGGGGAGCTGTTTTTT	CAISESTGLGSGELFF
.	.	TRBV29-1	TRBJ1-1	TGCAGCGTTGAATATAGCGGCTACCTCAACACTGAAGCTTTCTTT	CSVEYSGYLNTEAFF
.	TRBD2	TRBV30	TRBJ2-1	TGTGCCTGGAGGTCCCCAGCGAGCGGGAGGAACAATGAGCAGTTCTTC	CAWRSPASGRNNEQFF
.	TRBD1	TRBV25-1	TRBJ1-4	TGTGCCAGCAGTGAATCCGGACAGGGTGGGGAAAAACTGTTTTTT	CASSESGQGGEKLFF
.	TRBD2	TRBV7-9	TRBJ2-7	TGTGCCAGCAGCAACAGGCTAGCGGGTTACGAGCAGTACTTC	CASSNRLAGYEQYF
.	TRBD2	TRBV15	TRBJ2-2	TGTGCCACCAGCAGGGTAGCGGGAGGTTCCGGGGAGCTGTTTTTT	CATSRVAGGSGELFF
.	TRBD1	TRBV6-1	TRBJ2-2	TGTGCCAGCACGGGCCGCGACAGGGGCACCGGGGAGCTGTTTTTT	CASTGRDRGTGELFF
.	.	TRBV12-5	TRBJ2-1	TGTGCTAGTGGTTTGGGGCACCCCAATGAGCAGTTCTTC	CASGLGHPNEQFF
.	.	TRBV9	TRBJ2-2	TGTGCCAGCAGCGTAACCACAGGGTCAGGAACCGGGGAGCTGTTTTTT	CASSVTTGSGTGELFF
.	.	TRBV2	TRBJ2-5	TGTGCCAGCAGGGTGCCGATGGGGGAGGCCCAAGAGACCCAGTACTTC	CASRVPMGEAQETQYF
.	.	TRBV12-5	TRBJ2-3	TGTGCTAGCAGTCCCGGGGTAGCTTTTAGCACAGATACGCAGTATTTT	CASSPGVAFSTDTQYF
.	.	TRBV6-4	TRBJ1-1	TGTGCCAGCAGGCAGAGGGAGGGGCTGAACACTGAAGCTTTCTTT	CASRQREGLNTEAFF
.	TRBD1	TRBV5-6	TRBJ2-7	TGTGCCAGCAGCTTGGCCGGGACAGGTCGGAACGAGCAGTACTTC	CASSLAGTGRNEQYF
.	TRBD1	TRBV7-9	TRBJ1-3	TGTGCCAGCAGCCCAAAGGCGCGGACAGGGTTGGAAAACACCATATATTTT	CASSPKARTGLENTIYF